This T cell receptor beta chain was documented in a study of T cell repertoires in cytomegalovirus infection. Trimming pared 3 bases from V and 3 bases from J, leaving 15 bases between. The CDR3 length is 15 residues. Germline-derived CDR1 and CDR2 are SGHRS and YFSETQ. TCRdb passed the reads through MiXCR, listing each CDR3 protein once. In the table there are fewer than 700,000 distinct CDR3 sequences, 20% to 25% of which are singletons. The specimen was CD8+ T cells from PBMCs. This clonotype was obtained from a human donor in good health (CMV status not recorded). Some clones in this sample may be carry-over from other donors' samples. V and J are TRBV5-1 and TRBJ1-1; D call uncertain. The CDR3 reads CASSYHRLRDTEAFF. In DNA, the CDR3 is TGCGCCAGCAGCTATCATAGGCTAAGAGACACTGAAGCTTTCTTT.